The 16 T cell receptor beta chains in this list originate from one sample, sequenced in a study of cytomegalovirus exposure and HLA in healthy donors. Only in-frame clones appear in the TCRdb table, and some are missing; sequencing was by immunoSEQ multiplex PCR. The sample contains 100,000 to 150,000 clones, 88% of which appear only once. The sequenced material came from PBMCs. Receptor source: a man aged 25-40 years in good health and CMV-seronegative.

The V gene is TRBV14, the J gene TRBJ2-5; weak D call: TRBD2 (5 bases). The CDR3 has 15 amino acids. Trimming shortened V by 0 bases and J by 5 bases, and 13 bases separated the two germline ends. Germline lookup yields CDR1 SGHDN and CDR2 FVKESK. DNA for the CDR3: TGTGCCAGCAGCCAAGATTTCGGGGAGTGGGAGACCCAGTACTTC. It yields the protein CASSQDFGEWETQYF.

J is TRBJ1-2 and V is TRBV29-1; D may be TRBD1 (6 bases). From germline, CDR1 is SQVTM and CDR2 ANQGSEA. V was shortened by 4 bases and J by 3 bases, with 24 bases between the two germline ends. There are 17 residues in the CDR3. In nucleotides, the CDR3 is TGCAGCGTTGCGACGTCCAGGGGCTCAAGGGAAGACTATGGCTACACCTTC. This gives the protein CSVATSRGSREDYGYTF.

V gene TRBV13 combines with J gene TRBJ2-1; maybe TRBD1 (5 bases). Trimming removed 5 bases at V and 6 bases at J, with 11 bases between. In germline, CDR1 is PRHDT, CDR2 FYEKMQ (reference sequence). This CDR3 region has 13 residues. The CDR3 here is CASSPRQTNEQFF. The CDR3, as DNA: TGTGCCAGCAGCCCAAGACAGACCAATGAGCAGTTCTTC.

The chain links TRBV7-3 to TRBJ2-1; D gene unclear. Germline CDR1 reads SGHTA; CDR2 reads FQGTGA. The CDR3 length is 13 residues. Trimming removed 0 bases at V and 6 bases at J, with 6 bases between. CDR3 nucleotide sequence: TGTGCCAGCAGCTTAACCCGGTTCAATGAGCAGTTCTTC. This translates into CASSLTRFNEQFF. The full variable domain, its missing parts supplied by reference TRBV7-3 and TRBJ2-1, is GAGVSQTPSNKVTEKGKYVELRCDPISGHTALYWYRQSLGQGPEFLIYFQGTGAADDSGLPNDRFFAVRPEGSVSTLKIQRTERGDSAVYLCASSLTRFNEQFFGPGTRLTVL.

The rearrangement joins TRBV7-9 to TRBJ1-2, with 7 bases aligning to TRBD1. Germline assignment: CDR1 SEHNR and CDR2 FQNEAQ (reference sequence). The CDR3 has 15 amino acids. Trimming at V came to 3 bases and at J to 14 bases, leaving 18 bases not matched to a gene. CDR3 nucleotide sequence: TGTGCCAGCAGCTTTTTACCAGGGACAGTAAAGGGTCCAACCTTC. It specifies CASSFLPGTVKGPTF.

The chain recombines TRBV5-4 with TRBJ2-2; 8 positions agree with TRBD2. The CDR3 totals 14 residues. Germline loops: CDR1 SGHNT, CDR2 YYREEE (reference sequence). J gave up 5 bases and V 0 bases, and 0 bases lay outside the gene matches. The CDR3 DNA reads TGTGCCAGCAGCTTGGAGCGGGAGACCGGGGAGCTGTTTTTT. Translation: CASSLERETGELFF.

CDR3 region: CASSGEGPGYTF. CDR3 nucleotide sequence: TGTGCCAGCAGTGGGGAGGGGCCTGGCTACACCTTC. V is TRBV2 and J is TRBJ1-2, with a weak D call TRBD1 (5 bases). Between the trimmed V and J ends, which lost 4 bases and 7 bases, there was a span of 10 bases. Per the germline V gene, CDR1 is SNHLY and CDR2 is FYNNEI. There are 12 residues in the CDR3.

The chain is built from TRBV11-2 and TRBJ2-7, with 12 bases lining up with TRBD2. The CDR3 length is 16 residues. The ends lost 5 bases at V and 3 bases at J; junction bases unmatched: 8. CDR1 and CDR2 from the germline V gene are SGHAT and FQNNGV. CDR3 DNA: TGTGCCAGCAGCGGCTCCGGGACTAGCGGGTACTACGAGCAGTACTTC. Its translation: CASSGSGTSGYYEQYF.

J is TRBJ2-3 and V is TRBV19; D may be TRBD1 (5 bases). Germline V gene lookup returns CDR1 LNHDA and CDR2 SQIVND (reference sequence). The CDR3 runs 17 residues. V was pared by 1 base and J by 5 bases, with 19 bases between. The CDR3 here is CASSIGWYGRVLDTQYF. CDR3 in DNA: TGTGCCAGTAGTATAGGTTGGTACGGCAGGGTGTTAGATACGCAGTATTTT. Together with reference TRBV19 and TRBJ2-3, the CDR3 gives the full variable domain: DGGITQSPKYLFRKEGQNVTLSCEQNLNHDAMYWYRQDPGQGLRLIYYSQIVNDFQKGDIAEGYSVSREKKESFPLTVTSAQKNPTAFYLCASSIGWYGRVLDTQYFGPGTRLTVL.

V is TRBV5-1 and J is TRBJ2-1; 7 nucleotides agree with TRBD2. The germline CDR1 and CDR2 sequences are SGHRS and YFSETQ. The CDR3 length is 17 residues. With 3 bases clipped from V and 2 bases from J, the junction kept 11 bases outside the gene matches. The CDR3 DNA reads as TGCGCCAGCAGCTACTCGGCCGGGACTAACCCCTACAATGAGCAGTTCTTC. It translates to CASSYSAGTNPYNEQFF.

The V gene is TRBV7-9, the J gene TRBJ2-7, with D unclear. The CDR3 sequence is 16 residues long. Trimming left V 1 base short and J 0 bases short, with 13 bases between. Germline CDR1 SEHNR, CDR2 FQNEAQ (reference sequence). The CDR3, as DNA: TGTGCCAGCAGCTTAGGAGGATCCAAGACCTCCTACGAGCAGTACTTC. It is translated as CASSLGGSKTSYEQYF.

This chain joins TRBV6-6 and TRBJ2-2; D might be TRBD2 (5 bases). CDR1 is MNHNY, CDR2 SVGAGI, per germline (reference sequence). CDR3 length: 16 amino acids. V was shortened by 5 bases and J by 4 bases, with 17 bases between the two germline ends. The chain's CDR3 is CASSTSGIGSTGELFF. Written as DNA, the CDR3 is TGTGCCAGCAGTACCTCGGGAATAGGAAGCACCGGGGAGCTGTTTTTT.

This chain uses TRBV30 with TRBJ1-2, with 9 bases matching TRBD1. CDR1 and CDR2 (germline): GTSNPN, SVGIG (reference sequence). V shed 3 bases and J 8 bases; nucleotides not matched to a gene: 7. The CDR3 runs 13 residues. CDR3: CAWSTGQGRGYTF. For the CDR3, the DNA is TGTGCCTGGAGCACGGGACAGGGTCGCGGCTACACCTTC.

There are a few counts of this clone. CDR3 nucleotides: TGTGCCAGCAGTACTAACGAGCAGTACTTC. Its translation is CASSTNEQYF. J is TRBJ2-7 and V is TRBV28; D remains unclear. Trimming took 5 bases from V and 5 from J, leaving 4 bases between them. This CDR3 is built from 10 residues. Germline V gives CDR1 MDHEN, CDR2 SYDVKM.

This chain joins TRBV4-2 and TRBJ2-5; D is uncertain. Germline V gives CDR1 LGHNA, CDR2 YNFKEQ. The germline V and J ends were trimmed by 0 bases and 3 bases, with 5 bases remaining between them. The CDR3 runs to 13 residues. CDR3 amino acids: CASSQDLEETQYF. CDR3 DNA sequence: TGTGCCAGCAGCCAAGACCTAGAAGAGACCCAGTACTTC.

This chain joins TRBV5-6 and TRBJ1-1, with 9 bases aligning to TRBD1. This CDR3 contains 16 residues. Germline CDR1 is SGHDT and CDR2 is YYEEEE. Losses at the gene ends were 5 bases for V and 3 bases for J; bases not matched to a gene: 11. The CDR3 reads CASSSTGGRRDTEAFF. DNA of the CDR3: TGTGCCAGCAGTTCGACAGGGGGACGTAGGGACACTGAAGCTTTCTTT.